The 23 T cell receptor beta chains reported below all come from one sample, sequenced in a study of beta chain features in type 1 diabetes. Broader study findings: In all four CD4+ subsets, TCRB CDR3 length was significantly, moderately reduced in type 1 diabetes.

For these TCRs, the target antigens are not known. The investigators reverse transcribed all of the isolated RNA, so they sequenced expressed TCRB transcripts. Sequencing was performed with immunoSEQ multiplex PCR; in TCRdb, only in-frame clones are kept and a portion is missing. The sample includes around 690,000 clones, roughly 12% seen only once; the top ten take over 0.1%. Sequenced input: naive CD4+ T cells from blood. Every receptor here comes from a man aged 30 to 39 with type 1 diabetes.

CDR3 in DNA: TGTGCCAGCAGCTCAGGGGTTGGGGATGAGCAGTTCTTC. Protein sequence: CASSSGVGDEQFF. This rearrangement joins TRBV9 to TRBJ2-1; a weak D match, TRBD1 (6 bases). The CDR3 extends over 13 amino acids. V was shortened by 4 bases and J by 8 bases, with 13 bases between the two germline ends. Looked up from germline, CDR1 is SGDLS and CDR2 is YYNGEE.

The CDR3: CAISESPSVGPGNTEAFF. CDR3 nucleotide sequence: TGTGCCATCAGTGAGTCGCCCTCGGTCGGGCCCGGGAACACTGAAGCTTTCTTT. The chain combines TRBV10-3 with TRBJ1-1, with D unresolved. CDR3 size: 18 residues. Trimming shortened V by 0 bases and J by 1 base, and 18 bases separated the two germline ends. From germline, CDR1 is ENHRY and CDR2 SYGVKD.

This clone showed up just a few times. The rearrangement uses TRBV4-3 and TRBJ2-7; D gene ambiguous. This CDR3 is built from 15 residues. Germline CDR1 LGHNA, CDR2 YSLEER. Trimming shortened V by 0 bases and J by 3 bases, and 12 bases separated the two germline ends. This CDR3 reads CASSQDRQARYEQYF. DNA of the CDR3: TGCGCCAGCAGCCAAGATCGCCAGGCGCGCTACGAGCAGTACTTC.

The rearrangement links TRBV5-1 to TRBJ2-7; 8 nucleotides line up with TRBD1. Trimming took 4 bases from V and 2 from J; bases not matched to a gene: 5. CDR3 length: 14 residues. Germline V CDR1 and CDR2: SGHRS, YFSETQ. DNA for the CDR3: TGCGCCAGCAGCCTGGGGGACAGGACCTACGAGCAGTACTTC. Its protein is CASSLGDRTYEQYF.

This clone was found many times. The chain recombines TRBV30 with TRBJ2-1; D uncertain. Germline V gene sequence: CDR1 GTSNPN, CDR2 SVGIG (reference sequence). V dropped 5 bases and J dropped 9 bases, with 11 bases sitting between them. This CDR3 has 11 amino acids. Here the CDR3 reads CAWLLGGEQFF. CDR3 nucleotides: TGTGCCTGGCTACTGGGTGGTGAGCAGTTCTTC.

The chain recombines TRBV30 with TRBJ2-3; 10 bases agree with TRBD2. The CDR3 has 15 residues. V dropped 0 bases and J dropped 1; count of bases not matched to a gene: 1. The germline V gene encodes CDR1 GTSNPN and CDR2 SVGIG (reference sequence). In DNA form, the CDR3 reads TGTGCCTGGAGTGTCGGGACTAGCGGCACAGATACGCAGTATTTT. Its protein product is CAWSVGTSGTDTQYF.

This clone was counted between two and nine times. The chain couples TRBV10-3 to TRBJ1-2, with 9 bases fitting TRBD1. The CDR3 totals 13 residues. V lost 11 bases, J lost 5 bases, and 9 bases stayed unmatched. The V gene's germline CDR1 is ENHRY and CDR2 SYGVKD. CDR3 DNA: TGTGCCGGGGGGTCGGGACAGGGTTATGGCTACACCTTC. Its translation: CAGGSGQGYGYTF.

This clone was observed a few times. The V and J genes are TRBV28 and TRBJ1-2; the D gene is possibly TRBD1 (5 bases). V lost 6 bases and J 5 bases, leaving 19 bases between the germline ends. CDR3 size: 15 residues. From germline, CDR1 is MDHEN and CDR2 SYDVKM. CDR3 DNA sequence: TGTGCCAGCAGGCAAACAGGAGTGGAGGGTTATGGCTACACCTTC. This encodes CASRQTGVEGYGYTF.

The CDR3 spells CASSQVGQQETQYF. The CDR3 DNA reads as TGCGCCAGCAGCCAAGTCGGGCAGCAAGAGACCCAGTACTTC. The chain couples TRBV4-1 to TRBJ2-5; the D is unclear. Germline lookup yields CDR1 MGHRA and CDR2 YSYEKL. Between the trimmed V and J ends, which lost 1 base and 2 bases, there was a span of 8 bases. This CDR3 contains 14 residues.

This clone was detected only a few times. V gene TRBV7-2 combines with J gene TRBJ1-2; D is unclear. In germline, CDR1 is SGHTA, CDR2 FQGNSA. CDR3 length: 12 amino acids. Trimming removed 6 bases at V and 9 bases at J, with 14 bases between. The CDR3 loop reads CASRNLWGSYTF. The CDR3 coding sequence is TGTGCCAGCAGAAACCTTTGGGGTAGCTACACCTTC.

The V gene is TRBV4-1, the J gene TRBJ1-2; no reliable D call. CDR3 size: 15 residues. Per germline, CDR1 MGHRA and CDR2 YSYEKL. The germline V and J ends were trimmed by 3 bases and 5 bases, with 16 bases remaining between them. CDR3 residues: CASSHLPLVRYGYTF. The DNA of the CDR3 is TGCGCCAGCAGCCACCTCCCGTTAGTGCGGTATGGCTACACCTTC.

This clone was seen only a few times. This chain links TRBV30 with TRBJ2-6; D not resolved. V lost 3 bases to trimming and J lost 4 bases, with 4 bases between them. Germline-derived CDR1 and CDR2 are GTSNPN and SVGIG (reference sequence). This CDR3 has 12 amino acids. The CDR3 bases are TGTGCCTGGAGGCGCGGGGCCAACGTCCTGACTTTC. Amino acids: CAWRRGANVLTF. The full variable domain, completed using reference TRBV30 and TRBJ2-6, is SQTIHQWPATLVQPVGSPLSLECTVEGTSNPNLYWYRQAAGRGLQLLFYSVGIGQISSEVPQNLSASRPQDRQFILSSKKLLLSDSGFYLCAWRRGANVLTFGAGSRLTVL.

This clone occurred a few times. This chain joins TRBV27 and TRBJ2-7, with D tentatively TRBD2 (5 bases). This CDR3 has 14 residues. Germline CDR1 reads MNHEY; CDR2 reads SMNVEV (reference sequence). V lost 6 bases to trimming and J lost 4 bases, with 16 bases between them. This chain's CDR3 is CASSPSGNRYEQYF. CDR3 nucleotide sequence: TGTGCCAGCAGCCCTTCCGGGAACCGTTACGAGCAGTACTTC.

This clone was detected only a few times. V gene TRBV7-9 combines with J gene TRBJ2-7, with D perhaps TRBD1 (5 bases). The germline V gene encodes CDR1 SEHNR and CDR2 FQNEAQ (reference sequence). The length of the CDR3 is 12 residues. V dropped 5 bases and J dropped 4 bases, with 9 bases sitting between them. CDR3 nucleotide sequence: TGTGCCAGCAGCCCCGACAGATACGAGCAGTACTTC. Translation: CASSPDRYEQYF.

On this clone itself: A read error may produce the germline difference seen at one junction end. The chain recombines TRBV30 with TRBJ1-4, with D hard to call. The CDR3 totals 11 residues. Germline CDR1 reads GTSNPN; CDR2 reads SVGIG (reference sequence). The DNA of the CDR3 is TGTGCCTGGAGTTTTGAGAATTCTCCAATTTTT. This encodes CAWSFENSPIF.

This clone came up a few times. The gene calls are TRBV7-2 and TRBJ1-1; 7 nucleotides match TRBD1. J was trimmed by 3 bases and V by 0 bases; bases with no gene match: 7. The CDR3 length is 16 residues. The germline V gene encodes CDR1 SGHTA and CDR2 FQGNSA. Written as DNA, the CDR3 is TGTGCCAGCAGCTTAGCGCTGGGCAGGGGGGACACTGAAGCTTTCTTT. This sequence encodes CASSLALGRGDTEAFF.

The gene calls are TRBV29-1 and TRBJ1-1; no firm D call. Germline V gives CDR1 SQVTM, CDR2 ANQGSEA. Trimming stripped 3 bases from V and 1 base from J, with 9 bases between. There are 13 residues in the CDR3. The CDR3: CSVDVGGNTEAFF. The DNA of the CDR3 is TGCAGCGTTGATGTCGGCGGGAACACTGAAGCTTTCTTT. Looking up the rest from reference TRBV29-1 and TRBJ1-1 gives the full variable domain: SAVISQKPSRDICQRGTSLTIQCQVDSQVTMMFWYRQQPGQSLTLIATANQGSEATYESGFVIDKFPISRPNLTFSTLTVSNMSPEDSSIYLCSVDVGGNTEAFFGQGTRLTVV.

In its sample, this clone was seen a few times. J is TRBJ1-2 and V is TRBV7-2, with D uncertain. Germline assignment: CDR1 SGHTA and CDR2 FQGNSA. CDR3 length: 13 amino acids. The ends were cut back, 5 bases at V and 3 bases at J, with 10 bases in the middle. The CDR3 nucleotides are TGTGCCAGCAGCCCCCAGAGGGACTATGGCTACACCTTC. It translates to CASSPQRDYGYTF. Full variable domain (rest looked up from reference TRBV7-2 and TRBJ1-2): GAGVSQSPSNKVTEKGKDVELRCDPISGHTALYWYRQSLGQGLEFLIYFQGNSAPDKSGLPSDRFSAERTGGSVSTLTIQRTQQEDSAVYLCASSPQRDYGYTFGSGTRLTVV.

The rearrangement uses TRBV9 and TRBJ2-5; 11 bases map to TRBD2. The germline gives CDR1 SGDLS, CDR2 YYNGEE. The ends lost 0 bases at V and 2 bases at J; junction bases unmatched: 3. The CDR3 loop spans 16 amino acids. Here the CDR3 reads CASSVAPSGGQETQYF. The CDR3 region has the DNA TGTGCCAGCAGCGTAGCTCCTAGCGGGGGGCAAGAGACCCAGTACTTC. The entire variable domain, with the rest obtained from reference TRBV9 and TRBJ2-5, is as follows: DSGVTQTPKHLITATGQRVTLRCSPRSGDLSVYWYQQSLDQGLQFLIQYYNGEERAKGNILERFSAQQFPDLHSELNLSSLELGDSALYFCASSVAPSGGQETQYFGPGTRLLVL.

The chain couples TRBV15 to TRBJ1-1; D is ambiguous. The V and J ends lost 3 bases and 0 bases respectively, with 5 bases between them. The CDR3 spans 13 residues. CDR1 LNHNV and CDR2 YYDKDF come from the germline V gene (reference sequence). CDR3 bases: TGTGCCACCAGCAGCGGGGTGAACACTGAAGCTTTCTTT. Translated: CATSSGVNTEAFF.

V gene TRBV5-1 combines with J gene TRBJ2-3; 7 bases map to TRBD2. The CDR3 consists of 15 residues. Germline V gene data show CDR1 as SGHRS and CDR2 as YFSETQ. V gave up 0 bases and J gave up 4 bases; unmatched junction bases: 5. The CDR3 sequence is CASSLVGGSSDTQYF. The DNA of the CDR3 is TGCGCCAGCAGCTTGGTCGGCGGGAGCTCAGATACGCAGTATTTT.

J is TRBJ2-1 and V is TRBV5-1; D gene uncertain. The ends were cut back, 3 bases at V and 0 bases at J, with 10 bases in the middle. The CDR3 covers 15 residues. CDR1 and CDR2 from the germline V gene are SGHRS and YFSETQ. CDR3 nucleotide sequence: TGCGCCAGCAGCTACAGCCCAAGCTCCTACAATGAGCAGTTCTTC. This gives the protein CASSYSPSSYNEQFF.

This clone was counted between two and nine times. The chain employs TRBV7-2 and TRBJ2-1; no firm D call. Germline V gene lookup returns CDR1 SGHTA and CDR2 FQGNSA. This CDR3 is 14 amino acids long. V shed 6 bases and J shed 6 bases, with 15 bases lying between them. This CDR3 reads CASRISSGVNEQFF. CDR3 nucleotide sequence: TGTGCCAGCAGAATATCTTCTGGGGTCAATGAGCAGTTCTTC.